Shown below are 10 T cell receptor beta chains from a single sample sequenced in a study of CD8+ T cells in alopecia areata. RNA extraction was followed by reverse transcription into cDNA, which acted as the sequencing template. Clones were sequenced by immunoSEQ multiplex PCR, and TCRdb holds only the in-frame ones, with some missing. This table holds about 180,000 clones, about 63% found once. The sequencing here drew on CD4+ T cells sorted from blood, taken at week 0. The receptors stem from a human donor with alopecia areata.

CDR3 sequence: CAWTTQGMNTEAFF. For the CDR3, the DNA is TGTGCCTGGACTACTCAGGGCATGAACACTGAAGCTTTCTTT. The chain recombines TRBV30 with TRBJ1-1, with a tentative D call TRBD1 (5 bases). The V gene's germline CDR1 is GTSNPN and CDR2 SVGIG (reference sequence). Trimming stripped 4 bases from V and 0 bases from J, with 12 bases between. The CDR3 runs 14 residues.

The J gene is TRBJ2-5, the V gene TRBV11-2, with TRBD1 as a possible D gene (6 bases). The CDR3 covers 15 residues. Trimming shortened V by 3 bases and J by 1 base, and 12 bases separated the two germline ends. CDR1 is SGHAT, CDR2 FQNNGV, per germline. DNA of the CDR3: TGTGCCAGCAGCTTTCCAGGGGCCCTCCAAGAGACCCAGTACTTC. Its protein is CASSFPGALQETQYF.

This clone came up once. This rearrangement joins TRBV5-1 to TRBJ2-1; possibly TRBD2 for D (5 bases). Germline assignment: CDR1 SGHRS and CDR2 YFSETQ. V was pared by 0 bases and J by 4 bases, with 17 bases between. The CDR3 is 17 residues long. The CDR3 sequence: CASSLGAERLTYNEQFF. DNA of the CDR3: TGCGCCAGCAGCTTGGGGGCAGAGCGGTTAACTTACAATGAGCAGTTCTTC.

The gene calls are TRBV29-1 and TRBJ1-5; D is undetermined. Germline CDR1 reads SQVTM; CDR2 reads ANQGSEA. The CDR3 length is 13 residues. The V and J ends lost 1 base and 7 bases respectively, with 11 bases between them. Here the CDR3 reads CSVEAGGGQPQHF. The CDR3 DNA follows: TGCAGCGTTGAAGCGGGAGGAGGGCAGCCCCAGCATTTT.

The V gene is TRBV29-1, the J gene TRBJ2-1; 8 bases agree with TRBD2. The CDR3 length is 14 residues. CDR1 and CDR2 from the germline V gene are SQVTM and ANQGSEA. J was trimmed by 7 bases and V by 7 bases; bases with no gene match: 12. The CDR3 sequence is CSAALGGGPNEQFF. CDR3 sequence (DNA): TGCAGCGCCGCGCTGGGCGGGGGGCCGAATGAGCAGTTCTTC.

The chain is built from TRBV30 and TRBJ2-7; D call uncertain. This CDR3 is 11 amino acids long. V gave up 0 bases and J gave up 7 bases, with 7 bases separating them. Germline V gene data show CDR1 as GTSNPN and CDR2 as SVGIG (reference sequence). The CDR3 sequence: CAWSVKGEQYF. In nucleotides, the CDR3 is TGTGCCTGGAGTGTAAAAGGGGAGCAGTACTTC.

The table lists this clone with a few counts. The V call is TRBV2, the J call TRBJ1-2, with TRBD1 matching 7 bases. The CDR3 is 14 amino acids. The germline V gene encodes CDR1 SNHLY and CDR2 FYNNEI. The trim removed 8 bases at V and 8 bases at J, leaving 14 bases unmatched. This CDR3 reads CASGGGTATLGYTF. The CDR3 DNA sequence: TGTGCCAGCGGGGGTGGGACAGCAACTCTGGGCTACACCTTC.

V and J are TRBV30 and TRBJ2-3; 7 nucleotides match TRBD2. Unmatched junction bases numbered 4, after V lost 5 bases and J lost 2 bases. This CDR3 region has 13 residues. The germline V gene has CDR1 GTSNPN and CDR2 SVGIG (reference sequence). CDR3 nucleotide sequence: TGTGCCTGGTCGGCGGGGGACACAGATACGCAGTATTTT. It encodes CAWSAGDTDTQYF.

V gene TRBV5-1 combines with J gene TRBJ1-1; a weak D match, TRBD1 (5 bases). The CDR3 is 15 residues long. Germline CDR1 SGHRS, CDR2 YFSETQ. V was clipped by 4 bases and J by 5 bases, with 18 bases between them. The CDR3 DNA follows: TGCGCCAGCAGCAATTCTCAGGGCTGGGGGACTGAAGCTTTCTTT. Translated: CASSNSQGWGTEAFF. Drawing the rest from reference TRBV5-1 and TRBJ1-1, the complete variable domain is KAGVTQTPRYLIKTRGQQVTLSCSPISGHRSVSWYQQTPGQGLQFLFEYFSETQRNKGNFPGRFSGRQFSNSRSEMNVSTLELGDSALYLCASSNSQGWGTEAFFGQGTRLTVV.

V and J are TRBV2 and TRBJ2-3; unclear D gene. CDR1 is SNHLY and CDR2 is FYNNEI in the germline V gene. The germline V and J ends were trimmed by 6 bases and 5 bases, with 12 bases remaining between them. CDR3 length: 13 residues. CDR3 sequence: CASSQERVDTQYF. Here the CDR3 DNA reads TGTGCCAGCAGCCAAGAAAGGGTAGATACGCAGTATTTT.